These 17 T cell receptor beta chains share one sample of origin, sequenced in a study of T cells in narcolepsy. Measured with immunoSEQ multiplex PCR; TCRdb has only the in-frame clones, and not every one. The data contain 26,000 or so clones, around 78% of them singletons. The specimen was CD45RA- memory CD4+ T cells from PBMCs. These receptors all stem from a human donor with narcolepsy.

This chain joins TRBV9 and TRBJ1-1; maybe TRBD1 (6 bases). CDR3 length: 15 amino acids. Germline CDR1 is SGDLS and CDR2 is YYNGEE. V dropped 0 bases and J dropped 1 base, with 10 bases sitting between them. For the CDR3, the DNA is TGTGCCAGCAGCGTAGGAGTGGGACAGAACACTGAAGCTTTCTTT. Its translation: CASSVGVGQNTEAFF.

The chain carries TRBV19 and TRBJ1-1; unclear D gene. V lost 1 base and J lost 0, with 9 bases in between. This CDR3 spans 15 amino acids. Germline V gene lookup returns CDR1 LNHDA and CDR2 SQIVND (reference sequence). CDR3 sequence: CASSIVGSLNTEAFF. For the CDR3, the DNA is TGTGCCAGTAGTATAGTCGGCAGCTTGAACACTGAAGCTTTCTTT.

This chain uses TRBV7-8 with TRBJ1-3; 8 bases are a match to TRBD1. The CDR3 loop spans 16 amino acids. Germline V CDR1 and CDR2: SGHVS, FQNEAQ. V gave up 4 bases and J gave up 7 bases; unmatched junction bases: 12. CDR3 nucleotides: TGTGCCAGCAGCTCCACGAGGACAGGGAGGGGTAACACCATATATTTT. As protein: CASSSTRTGRGNTIYF.

This chain links TRBV11-3 with TRBJ1-5; D perhaps matches TRBD1 (5 bases). Germline V gene sequence: CDR1 SGHNT, CDR2 YENEEA. The CDR3 sequence is 15 residues long. The V and J ends lost 3 bases and 6 bases respectively, with 15 bases between them. The CDR3 protein is CASSFGRGLGQPQHF. The DNA for the CDR3 is TGTGCCAGCAGCTTCGGTAGGGGCTTGGGTCAGCCCCAGCATTTT.

This clone came up once. This rearrangement joins TRBV18 to TRBJ1-3, with 7 bases identical to TRBD1. V was pared by 2 bases and J by 2 bases, with 0 bases of the junction left unmatched. This CDR3 contains 14 residues. CDR1 is KGHSH, CDR2 LQKENI, per germline. The CDR3 nucleotides read TGTGCCAGCTCACCAACAGGGGCTGGAAACACCATATATTTT. Translated, it gives CASSPTGAGNTIYF.

The V and J genes are TRBV23-1 and TRBJ1-5; tentative D call: TRBD1 (5 bases). TRBV23-1 is an open reading frame, and its role is uncertain. The CDR3 extends over 18 amino acids. Trimming removed 7 bases from V and 0 bases from J, with 22 bases in between. Here the CDR3 reads CASTPQAGRGVSNQPQHF. CDR3 nucleotide sequence: TGCGCCAGCACCCCACAGGCAGGGAGGGGTGTTAGCAATCAGCCCCAGCATTTT.

This clone turned up a few times. The J gene is TRBJ1-1, the V gene TRBV6-6; D possibly corresponds to TRBD1 (6 bases). This CDR3 comprises 13 residues. In germline, CDR1 is MNHNY, CDR2 SVGAGI (reference sequence). Trimming took 7 bases from V and 0 from J, leaving 9 bases between them. The CDR3 reads CASTGQMNTEAFF. The CDR3 DNA follows: TGTGCCAGCACCGGACAGATGAACACTGAAGCTTTCTTT.

This clone was observed once. The CDR3 protein is CASSHNPPGPLSTNEKLFF. The CDR3 region has the DNA TGTGCCAGCAGCCACAATCCCCCGGGACCCCTTTCAACTAATGAAAAACTGTTTTTT. The chain carries TRBV4-2 and TRBJ1-4; possibly TRBD1 for D (5 bases). CDR3 size: 19 residues. Trimming took 3 bases from V and 0 from J, leaving 20 bases between them. Germline CDR1 reads LGHNA; CDR2 reads YNFKEQ.

The V and J genes are TRBV4-2 and TRBJ2-1; 12 positions match TRBD2. With V trimmed by 4 bases and J by 10 bases, 14 bases remained unmatched. There are 17 residues in the CDR3. Germline V gene lookup returns CDR1 LGHNA and CDR2 YNFKEQ. CDR3 protein: CASSPPLSSGGAVEQFF. CDR3 coding DNA: TGTGCCAGCAGCCCACCTCTGTCTAGCGGGGGGGCTGTGGAGCAGTTCTTC.

The chain is built from TRBV15 and TRBJ2-7, with 7 positions matching TRBD1. The germline CDR1 and CDR2 sequences are LNHNV and YYDKDF (reference sequence). The CDR3 has 15 amino acids. The ends lost 2 bases at V and 1 base at J; junction bases unmatched: 5. CDR3 coding DNA: TGTGCCACCAGCAGACCATCGGGACAGTCCTACGAGCAGTACTTC. Translating it yields CATSRPSGQSYEQYF.

The chain is built from TRBV13 and TRBJ2-1; TRBD1 agrees at 10 bases. CDR3 length: 15 residues. CDR1 is PRHDT and CDR2 is FYEKMQ in the germline V gene (reference sequence). V lost 5 bases, J lost 9 bases, and 10 bases stayed unmatched. The CDR3: CASSGRDRGVLEQFF. CDR3 coding DNA: TGTGCCAGCAGCGGCCGGGACAGGGGCGTTCTTGAGCAGTTCTTC.

In its sample, this clone was seen a few times. The rearrangement links TRBV2 to TRBJ1-3; a weak D match, TRBD1 (6 bases). CDR1 and CDR2 from the germline V gene are SNHLY and FYNNEI. The CDR3 totals 16 residues. Trimming took off 4 bases at V and 0 bases at J, with 13 bases between the two ends. CDR3 loop: CASSGSRGYSGNTIYF. The CDR3 coding sequence is TGTGCCAGCAGTGGAAGCAGGGGTTACTCTGGAAACACCATATATTTT.

The chain combines TRBV5-4 with TRBJ2-3; 11 bases map to TRBD2. The CDR3 is made up of 15 amino acids. V trimming: 0 bases; J trimming: 7 bases; junction bases outside the gene matches: 4. Germline lookup yields CDR1 SGHNT and CDR2 YYREEE (reference sequence). CDR3 in DNA: TGTGCCAGCAGCTTGGATAGCGGGGGGGTAAATACGCAGTATTTT. Amino acids: CASSLDSGGVNTQYF.

This clone was seen a handful of times. The CDR3 here is CAWSPGGNTEAFF. In nucleotides, the CDR3 is TGTGCCTGGAGTCCAGGGGGCAACACTGAAGCTTTCTTT. The chain employs TRBV30 and TRBJ1-1, with 8 bases lining up with TRBD1. This CDR3 region has 13 residues. V lost 2 bases to trimming and J lost 2 bases; unmatched junction nucleotides: 1. Germline values: CDR1 GTSNPN, CDR2 SVGIG (reference sequence).

V is TRBV10-2 and J is TRBJ1-6, with D hard to call. Trimming pared 6 bases from V and 7 bases from J, leaving 10 bases between. Germline assignment: CDR1 WSHSY and CDR2 SAAADI. The CDR3 has 13 residues. The CDR3 sequence is CASRADLNSPLHF. Here the CDR3 DNA reads TGCGCCAGCAGGGCAGACTTAAATTCACCCCTCCACTTT.

The count of this clone is one. This chain links TRBV7-9 with TRBJ2-3; D unclear. CDR1 and CDR2 (germline): SEHNR, FQNEAQ (reference sequence). V was shortened by 5 bases and J by 2 bases, with 8 bases between the two germline ends. The CDR3 sequence is 13 residues long. This CDR3 reads CASSPPFTDTQYF. The CDR3, as DNA: TGTGCCAGCAGCCCCCCATTCACAGATACGCAGTATTTT.

The rearrangement uses TRBV7-7 and TRBJ2-5; 8 bases are shared with TRBD2. This CDR3 contains 16 residues. Trimming at V came to 5 bases and at J to 0 bases, leaving 8 bases not matched to a gene. Germline assignment: CDR1 SSHAT and CDR2 FNYEAQ (reference sequence). The CDR3 is CASSRKKTSDQETQYF. The CDR3 DNA sequence: TGTGCCAGCAGCCGGAAGAAGACTAGCGACCAAGAGACCCAGTACTTC.